This T cell receptor (beta chain) was identified in a study of blood T cell repertoires in COVID-19. The CDR3 totals 16 residues. CDR1 is SEHNR, CDR2 FQNEAQ, per germline (reference sequence). J lost 3 bases, V lost 1 base, and 6 bases had no gene match. TCRdb keeps only in-frame clones here, not all; method: immunoSEQ multiplex PCR. The sample records about 170,000 clones, approximately 86% being singletons. The sample taken for sequencing was peripheral blood. The TCR comes from a woman between 40 and 55 years old with COVID-19, enrolled during active disease. The chain has TRBV7-9 and TRBJ2-5; 9 bases are a match to TRBD2. CDR3 loop: CASSLGAGGSEETQYF. CDR3 DNA: TGTGCCAGCAGCTTAGGTGCGGGAGGGTCTGAAGAGACCCAGTACTTC.